This record looks at one TCR beta chain sequence and its context. Its cognate antigen is unknown. The data were obtained in a study of post-analysis software for immune sequencing data. Built from TCR beta cDNA, the libraries had unique molecular identifiers in them. One entry per CDR3 protein results from TCRdb running MiXCR on the PCR reads. The data show about 800,000 distinct CDR3 sequences, about 32% seen once. Whole-study results and caveats: Analysis by F measure revealed that same-batch samples clustered strongly together.

What was sequenced was blood. The sequence was obtained from a girl between 10 and 17 years old with multiple sclerosis.

As DNA, the CDR3 is TGTGCCAGCAGCTTAGTGGGGTTAGGGGCTGCGGTCTATGGCTACACCTTC. Protein sequence: CASSLVGLGAAVYGYTF. V is TRBV7-2 and J is TRBJ1-2, with D possibly being TRBD1 (5 bases). The CDR3 runs to 17 residues. Germline lookup yields CDR1 SGHTA and CDR2 FQGNSA. Trimming removed 1 base at V and 4 bases at J, with 19 bases between.